Below, 29 T cell receptor beta chains from the same sample are listed, as sequenced in a study of CD8+CD57+ T cells in acquired aplastic anemia. Genomic DNA was employed as the template in profiling TCR beta VDJ and CDR3. A single record per CDR3 protein comes from TCRdb applying MiXCR to the reads. The table shows about 260,000 distinct CDR3 sequences, with about 80% occurring only once. CD8+CD57+ cell expansion, shown by flow cytometry, had occurred in the patients selected for sequencing. The sample taken for sequencing was sorted CD4+, CD8+, or CD8+CD57+ T cells (not recorded which) from PBMCs. All receptors derive from a human donor with aplastic anemia.

The chain recombines TRBV20-1 with TRBJ2-2, with D unclear. Germline assignment: CDR1 DFQATT and CDR2 SNEGSKA (reference sequence). The CDR3 spans 15 residues. V lost 1 base and J 1 base, leaving 10 bases between the germline ends. In nucleotides, the CDR3 is TGCAGTGCTAGAGTACTCGCTGAGAACACCGGGGAGCTGTTTTTT. Translating gives CSARVLAENTGELFF.

The chain uses TRBV7-3 and TRBJ2-1, with a tentative D call TRBD2 (6 bases). Trimming pared 2 bases from V and 3 bases from J, leaving 14 bases between. The CDR3 sequence is 16 residues long. CDR1 and CDR2 from the germline V gene are SGHTA and FQGTGA. The CDR3 region is CASSLSAGRDYNEQFF. The CDR3 nucleotides read TGTGCCAGCAGCTTATCTGCGGGGCGGGACTACAATGAGCAGTTCTTC.

This clonotype showed up just a few times. A much more abundant neighbour one base away suggests this may be a read error. This chain uses TRBV7-6 with TRBJ2-3; D possibly corresponds to TRBD1 (6 bases). The CDR3 totals 14 residues. Germline lookup yields CDR1 SGHVS and CDR2 FNYEAQ. Here the CDR3 DNA reads TGTGCCAGCAGCTTAGCCCAAGGGACAAAAGAGACCCATTTT. Its translation: CASSLAQGTKETHF.

CDR3 nucleotide sequence: TGTGCCAGCAGTGACGGCGGGGGGGCCGACCAGTACTTC. Residues: CASSDGGGADQYF. V and J are TRBV7-9 and TRBJ2-7, with 9 positions matching TRBD2. Germline loops: CDR1 SEHNR, CDR2 FQNEAQ (reference sequence). CDR3 length: 13 amino acids. The trim removed 6 bases at V and 10 bases at J, leaving 10 bases unmatched.

This sequence joins TRBV7-9 and TRBJ2-7; tentative D call: TRBD2 (5 bases). Germline assignment: CDR1 SEHNR and CDR2 FQNEAQ (reference sequence). V gave up 5 bases and J gave up 13 bases, with 24 bases separating them. This CDR3 is 14 amino acids long. The CDR3 spells CASSREAGELLYYF. In DNA form, the CDR3 reads TGTGCCAGCAGCAGAGAGGCCGGGGAGCTGTTGTATTACTTC. Drawing the rest from reference TRBV7-9 and TRBJ2-7, the complete variable domain is DTGVSQNPRHKITKRGQNVTFRCDPISEHNRLYWYRQTLGQGPEFLTYFQNEAQLEKSRLLSDRFSAERPKGSFSTLEIQRTEQGDSAMYLCASSREAGELLYYFGPGTRLTVT.

V and J are TRBV7-3 and TRBJ1-5; 10 bases line up with TRBD1. The V segment lost 6 bases and the J segment 1 base; nucleotides outside the gene matches: 12. The germline V gene has CDR1 SGHTA and CDR2 FQGTGA. The CDR3 extends over 18 amino acids. The CDR3 loop reads CASSLSGQGVLSNQPQHF. The CDR3 coding sequence is TGTGCCAGCAGTTTATCCGGACAGGGGGTTTTGAGCAATCAGCCCCAGCATTTT.

The chain joins TRBV10-3 to TRBJ2-5, with 13 bases that match TRBD2. CDR3 length equals 17 residues. Trimming cost V 7 bases and J 3 bases; bases outside gene matches: 11. Germline V gives CDR1 ENHRY, CDR2 SYGVKD. This CDR3 is CAITGLAGAIYKETQYF. In DNA, the CDR3 is TGTGCCATCACCGGACTAGCGGGGGCAATCTACAAAGAGACCCAGTACTTC.

The genes are TRBV7-8 and TRBJ1-2, with unresolved D. CDR1 is SGHVS, CDR2 FQNEAQ, per germline. V was pared by 3 bases and J by 9 bases, with 23 bases between. This CDR3 has 16 amino acids. The CDR3 nucleotides are TGTGCCAGCAGCTTGGCGAGAGGCCCGGATACGCATTGCTACACCTTC. This gives the protein CASSLARGPDTHCYTF.

This rearrangement joins TRBV19 to TRBJ2-1; 13 nucleotides line up with TRBD2. The V gene end was trimmed by 6 bases and the J gene end by 12 bases; junction bases not matched to a gene: 11. The V gene's germline CDR1 is LNHDA and CDR2 SQIVND (reference sequence). This CDR3 region has 15 residues. CDR3 protein: CASRLTSGGAHTQFF. CDR3 in DNA: TGTGCCAGTAGACTAACTAGCGGGGGGGCGCATACGCAGTTCTTC.

The chain's CDR3 is CASSQGLARDQPQHF. DNA for the CDR3: TGCGCCAGCAGCCAAGGCCTTGCCCGTGATCAGCCCCAGCATTTT. The V gene is TRBV4-1, the J gene TRBJ1-5; D remains ambiguous. Trimming cost V 1 base and J 5 bases, with 12 bases left between them. Germline values: CDR1 MGHRA, CDR2 YSYEKL. This CDR3 is 15 amino acids long.

V is TRBV7-9 and J is TRBJ2-7, with D perhaps TRBD1 (6 bases). The ends were cut back, 6 bases at V and 1 base at J, with 25 bases in the middle. Germline V gene sequence: CDR1 SEHNR, CDR2 FQNEAQ (reference sequence). The CDR3 is 18 amino acids. CDR3 in amino acids: CASSFDPARTALSYEQYV. DNA for the CDR3: TGTGCCAGCAGTTTTGATCCAGCCCGGACAGCCCTTTCCTACGAGCAGTACGTC.

The chain combines TRBV20-1 with TRBJ2-3; D could derive from TRBD1 or TRBD2 (7 bases each). CDR3 length: 17 residues. With 0 bases removed from V and 3 bases from J, the gap between germline ends came to 19 bases. Germline V gene data show CDR1 as DFQATT and CDR2 as SNEGSKA (reference sequence). As DNA, the CDR3 is TGCAGTGCTAGAGATACGGGACAGCGGGGAAGGACAGATACGCAGTATTTT. Its translation is CSARDTGQRGRTDTQYF.

Points on this clonotype: The junction departs from the called germline gene at one end, perhaps through a read error. This chain joins TRBV2 and TRBJ2-3; D call uncertain. Per the germline V gene, CDR1 is SNHLY and CDR2 is FYNNEI. The CDR3 runs 13 residues. The CDR3 coding sequence is TGCAGCAGCGAGGACGGTGACACAGATACGCAGTATTTT. It yields the protein CSSEDGDTDTQYF.

This chain joins TRBV25-1 and TRBJ2-1, with TRBD1 matching 9 bases. The V and J ends lost 1 base and 9 bases, in that order; junction bases with no gene match: 7. The CDR3 covers 15 residues. Germline V gives CDR1 MGHDK, CDR2 SYGVNS. The DNA for the CDR3 is TGTGCCAGCAGTGAATGGGGACAGGGAATAGGTGAGCAGTTCTTC. Protein: CASSEWGQGIGEQFF.

The rearrangement joins TRBV7-8 to TRBJ2-7; TRBD1 might be the D (5 bases). The CDR3 is 15 residues long. Germline V gene lookup returns CDR1 SGHVS and CDR2 FQNEAQ. The V end lost 3 bases, the J end lost 13 bases, and 25 bases lay between the germline ends. CDR3 in amino acids: CASSLLGPPVTQYYF. DNA of the CDR3: TGTGCCAGCAGCTTGCTGGGGCCCCCCGTCACGCAGTATTACTTC.

The J gene is TRBJ2-5, the V gene TRBV7-6; perhaps TRBD2 as D (5 bases). Trimming stripped 11 bases from V and 9 bases from J, with 19 bases between. The CDR3 totals 12 residues. Looked up from germline, CDR1 is SGHVS and CDR2 is FNYEAQ. The CDR3: CAGQVVPEAQYF. The CDR3 DNA follows: TGTGCCGGCCAGGTAGTACCGGAGGCCCAGTACTTC.

The chain joins TRBV4-3 to TRBJ2-3; TRBD2 matches at 8 bases. The ends lost 1 base at V and 6 bases at J; junction bases unmatched: 9. The germline V gene encodes CDR1 LGHNA and CDR2 YSLEER. CDR3 length: 16 residues. CDR3 in DNA: TGCGCCAGCAGCCAAGTGAGTCCGGGGGGGGCTGATACGCAGTATTTT. Its protein product is CASSQVSPGGADTQYF.

This clonotype has only a few counts. Relative to the germline gene, one junction end is altered; a read error may explain this. The V and J genes are TRBV7-3 and TRBJ2-3; D gene uncertain. The CDR3 contains 14 residues. CDR1 SGHTA and CDR2 FQGTGA come from the germline V gene. CDR3 sequence reads: CASTREANAVEHCF. The CDR3 DNA sequence: TGTGCCAGCACAAGAGAGGCCAACGCCGTTGAACACTGTTTT.

The V gene is TRBV12-3 or TRBV12-4, the J gene TRBJ1-1; D gene unclear. The V end was cut by 3 bases, the J end by 7 bases, with 9 bases between. This CDR3 is built from 12 residues. The CDR3 protein is CASSLREIEAFF. In nucleotides, the CDR3 is TGTGCCAGCAGTTTGAGGGAGATTGAAGCTTTCTTT.

The chain is built from TRBV7-9 and TRBJ2-5, with D perhaps TRBD1 or TRBD2 (6 bases each). The V gene's germline CDR1 is SEHNR and CDR2 FQNEAQ (reference sequence). Trimming pared 6 bases from V and 11 bases from J, leaving 25 bases between. The CDR3 totals 15 residues. The CDR3 protein is CASRGGGMCAYAQYF. The CDR3, as DNA: TGTGCCAGCAGGGGGGGCGGGATGTGCGCCTACGCGCAGTACTTC.

The chain joins TRBV7-9 to TRBJ1-2; D possibly corresponds to TRBD1 (6 bases). Germline V gene data show CDR1 as SEHNR and CDR2 as FQNEAQ (reference sequence). This CDR3 region has 16 residues. V lost 5 bases to trimming and J lost 11 bases, with 27 bases between them. CDR3 bases: TGTGCCAGCAGCCCTACAGGGTACGAACTAGCAGTTGTTTACACCTTC. Protein: CASSPTGYELAVVYTF.

Regarding this clonotype: Because the CDR3 is missing its conserved closing phenylalanine or tryptophan, this is likely a read error. The DNA is omitted, as the CDR3 cannot be located on it reliably, and the CDR3 follows TCRdb's listing. The rearrangement uses TRBV7-8 and TRBJ2-5; the table names TRBD2, a call not compared with the DNA. A total of 12 residues make up the CDR3, ends included. From germline, CDR1 is SGHVS and CDR2 FQNEAQ. The CDR3 protein is CAGNGAGEPDSQ.

As for this clonotype: This likely comes from a read error, as the CDR3 has no conserved phenylalanine or tryptophan at its end. The DNA is omitted, as the CDR3 cannot be located on it reliably, and the CDR3 follows TCRdb's listing. This rearrangement joins TRBV2 to TRBJ2-1; the table assigns TRBD1, which was not confirmed against the DNA. CDR1 and CDR2 (germline): SNHLY, FYNNEI. A total of 16 residues make up the CDR3, ends included. The CDR3 loop is CASGDGGADTQYFGSG.

The CDR3 bases are TGTGCCAGCAGCTTGGGAAGAGACGGGCTCGTATATGGCTACACCTTC. As protein: CASSLGRDGLVYGYTF. V and J are TRBV7-2 and TRBJ1-2, with D uncertain. The germline V gene has CDR1 SGHTA and CDR2 FQGNSA. The CDR3 runs 16 residues. Trimming pared 3 bases from V and 5 bases from J, leaving 19 bases between.

With regard to this clonotype: One end of the junction varies from germline; a read error may be responsible. This rearrangement joins TRBV9 to TRBJ2-3; the D gene is possibly TRBD2 (6 bases). The CDR3 contains 14 residues. CDR1 SGDLS and CDR2 YYNGEE come from the germline V gene. The CDR3 DNA follows: TGCACCGGGACCGGGAGAGGCAGTTCAGATACGCAGTATTTT. This encodes CTGTGRGSSDTQYF.

As to this clonotype: At one end, the junction sequence differs from germline, possibly due to a read error. The chain recombines TRBV11-1 with TRBJ2-5, with D unclear. CDR3 length equals 14 residues. CDR1 and CDR2 from the germline V gene are SGHAT and FQDESV (reference sequence). DNA of the CDR3: TGTGCCACCAGCAGAGTACGCGAGCAAGAGACCCAGTACTTC. As protein: CATSRVREQETQYF. Looking up the rest from reference TRBV11-1 and TRBJ2-5 gives the full variable domain: EAEVAQSPRYKITEKSQAVAFWCDPISGHATLYWYRQILGQGPELLVQFQDESVVDDSQLPKDRFSAERLKGVDSTLKIQPAELGDSAMYLCATSRVREQETQYFGPGTRLLVL.

This rearrangement joins TRBV2 to TRBJ1-2, with TRBD1 matching over 7 bases. V lost 6 bases to trimming and J lost 8 bases; unmatched junction nucleotides: 12. The CDR3 sequence is 14 residues long. The V gene's germline CDR1 is SNHLY and CDR2 FYNNEI. CDR3 loop: CASRVDRSPGGYTF. The CDR3 bases are TGTGCCAGCAGAGTGGACAGGTCCCCTGGCGGCTACACCTTC. The whole variable domain, remainder taken from reference TRBV2 and TRBJ1-2, is EPEVTQTPSHQVTQMGQEVILRCVPISNHLYFYWYRQILGQKVEFLVSFYNNEISEKSEIFDDQFSVERPDGSNFTLKIRSTKLEDSAMYFCASRVDRSPGGYTFGSGTRLTVV.

This clonotype was counted only a few times. At one end, the junction sequence differs from germline, possibly due to a read error. V gene TRBV7-8 combines with J gene TRBJ2-1; maybe TRBD2 (6 bases). CDR1 and CDR2 from the germline V gene are SGHVS and FQNEAQ. The CDR3 runs to 13 residues. This CDR3 is CASSDGGGHEKFF. The CDR3, as DNA: TGTGCCAGCAGTGATGGGGGAGGTCATGAGAAGTTCTTC.

The J gene is TRBJ2-5, the V gene TRBV10-2, with TRBD2 matching 10 bases. There are 13 residues in the CDR3. Germline loops: CDR1 WSHSY, CDR2 SAAADI. Losses at the gene ends were 9 bases for V and 11 bases for J; bases not matched to a gene: 12. The CDR3 region has the DNA TGCGCCAGTGGGGCTAGCGGGGGCACGGGGCAGTACTTC. Translated, it gives CASGASGGTGQYF.